This TCR beta chain was documented in a study of blood T cell repertoires in COVID-19. Study-level background: T cells, B-cell-depleted T cells, or PBMCs provided the cDNA or gDNA that served as material.

Sequencing was performed with immunoSEQ multiplex PCR; in TCRdb, only in-frame clones are kept and a portion is missing. The repertoire holds 150,000 to 200,000 clones, with approximately 86% as singletons. Germline CDR1 is MNHEY and CDR2 is SVGAGI. The ends were cut back, 5 bases at V and 4 bases at J, with 15 bases in the middle. The CDR3 extends over 15 amino acids. This receptor was taken from a man in his sixties with acute or convalescent COVID-19. The chain uses TRBV6-5 and TRBJ2-1; a weak D match, TRBD1 (6 bases). Sequencing input: peripheral blood. CDR3: CASSLQGNSYNEQFF. The CDR3 DNA reads as TGTGCCAGCAGTCTACAGGGTAACAGTTACAATGAGCAGTTCTTC.